These 13 T cell receptor beta chains came from one sample sequenced in a study of cytomegalovirus exposure and HLA in healthy donors. PCR used 60 Vbeta primers and 13 Jbeta primers. Clones were sequenced by immunoSEQ multiplex PCR, and TCRdb holds only the in-frame ones, with some missing. Seen here are roughly 200,000 clones, 76% observed once, and the top ten hold 0.63%. The material sequenced was PBMCs. The source is a man aged 18 to 29 in good health and CMV-seronegative.

The chain combines TRBV6-5 with TRBJ2-7; 14 bases are a match to TRBD2. Per germline, CDR1 MNHEY and CDR2 SVGAGI. V lost 4 bases, J lost 3 bases, and 5 bases stayed unmatched. This CDR3 region has 16 residues. The CDR3 reads CASSFGTSGGRYEQYF. The CDR3 DNA reads TGTGCCAGCAGTTTTGGGACTAGCGGGGGCCGCTACGAGCAGTACTTC.

This chain joins TRBV6-5 and TRBJ2-5, with a possible D match to TRBD2 (5 bases). Trimming removed 1 base at V and 0 bases at J, with 9 bases between. Germline V CDR1 and CDR2: MNHEY, SVGAGI. The CDR3 has 15 residues. CDR3 nucleotide sequence: TGTGCCAGCAGTTACTGGGAGACACACCAAGAGACCCAGTACTTC. This sequence encodes CASSYWETHQETQYF.

This clone appeared a single time. This rearrangement joins TRBV4-2 to TRBJ2-3; 9 nucleotides agree with TRBD2. Germline CDR1 LGHNA, CDR2 YNFKEQ. With V trimmed by 3 bases and J by 5 bases, 9 bases remained unmatched. The CDR3 is made up of 16 amino acids. The CDR3, as DNA: TGTGCCAGCAGCCAGTCACCGGGACTAGCCCAAGATACGCAGTATTTT. Encoded protein: CASSQSPGLAQDTQYF.

The V gene is TRBV5-4, the J gene TRBJ2-5; possibly TRBD2 for D (5 bases). The CDR3 totals 14 residues. Germline V gene lookup returns CDR1 SGHNT and CDR2 YYREEE (reference sequence). Trimming removed 4 bases at V and 2 bases at J, with 12 bases between. The CDR3 spells CASSTRTVQETQYF. The CDR3 coding sequence is TGTGCCAGCAGCACAAGGACTGTTCAAGAGACCCAGTACTTC.

This clone was counted once. The rearrangement joins TRBV27 to TRBJ2-5; D is unresolved. V was trimmed by 5 bases and J by 2 bases, leaving 9 bases between them. Germline CDR1 is MNHEY and CDR2 is SMNVEV (reference sequence). The CDR3 covers 13 residues. The CDR3 bases are TGTGCCAGCAGTGGCCAGGTTCAAGAGACCCAGTACTTC. This codes for CASSGQVQETQYF.

The genes are TRBV5-4 and TRBJ2-5; D is perhaps TRBD2 (5 bases). Trimming left V 3 bases short and J 3 bases short, with 15 bases between. Per germline, CDR1 SGHNT and CDR2 YYREEE (reference sequence). This CDR3 is 15 amino acids long. The CDR3 DNA sequence: TGTGCCAGCAGCTGGCGTAGCGACCCAAAAGAGACCCAGTACTTC. Protein sequence: CASSWRSDPKETQYF. Looking up the rest from reference TRBV5-4 and TRBJ2-5 gives the full variable domain: ETGVTQSPTHLIKTRGQQVTLRCSSQSGHNTVSWYQQALGQGPQFIFQYYREEENGRGNFPPRFSGLQFPNYSSELNVNALELDDSALYLCASSWRSDPKETQYFGPGTRLLVL.

J is TRBJ2-3 and V is TRBV7-3, with D tentatively TRBD1 (5 bases). The CDR3 runs 14 residues. The ends were cut back, 1 base at V and 2 bases at J, with 7 bases in the middle. CDR1 and CDR2 (germline): SGHTA, FQGTGA. The CDR3 region is CASSLSGHTDTQYF. Here the CDR3 DNA reads TGTGCCAGCAGCTTAAGCGGACACACAGATACGCAGTATTTT.

The chain carries TRBV2 and TRBJ1-3; D is perhaps TRBD1 (6 bases). V shed 5 bases and J shed 3 bases, with 14 bases lying between them. Germline CDR1 is SNHLY and CDR2 is FYNNEI. CDR3 size: 15 residues. The CDR3 reads CASSPQGFGGNTIYF. In nucleotides, the CDR3 is TGTGCCAGCAGTCCACAGGGTTTCGGTGGAAACACCATATATTTT.

V gene TRBV6-1 combines with J gene TRBJ2-5; the D is unclear. In germline, CDR1 is MNHNS, CDR2 SASEGT. V shed 2 bases and J shed 4 bases, with 8 bases lying between them. This CDR3 has 13 amino acids. CDR3 bases: TGTGCCAGCAGTGAAACAACCGCAGAGACCCAGTACTTC. Translation: CASSETTAETQYF.

This clone was seen a few times. This chain joins TRBV11-2 and TRBJ2-7; D gene uncertain. The CDR3 totals 14 residues. Germline V gene sequence: CDR1 SGHAT, CDR2 FQNNGV. Trimming left V 5 bases short and J 3 bases short, with 14 bases between. CDR3 residues: CASSRVTALYEQYF. The CDR3, as DNA: TGTGCCAGCAGCCGCGTAACAGCCCTCTACGAGCAGTACTTC.

Points on this clone: The germline gene is not matched at one end of the junction; a read error may be the cause. V gene TRBV7-9 combines with J gene TRBJ2-2, with a tentative D call TRBD2 (5 bases). Germline V gene lookup returns CDR1 SEHNR and CDR2 FQNEAQ (reference sequence). This CDR3 is 14 amino acids long. The chain's CDR3 is CSSSLERVSGELFF. In DNA form, the CDR3 reads TGTTCCAGCAGCTTAGAGAGGGTATCCGGGGAGCTGTTTTTT. The full variable domain, with the rest looked up from reference TRBV7-9 and TRBJ2-2, is DTGVSQNPRHKITKRGQNVTFRCDPISEHNRLYWYRQTLGQGPEFLTYFQNEAQLEKSRLLSDRFSAERPKGSFSTLEIQRTEQGDSAMYLCSSSLERVSGELFFGEGSRLTVL.

V usage is TRBV5-1 and J usage is TRBJ2-7, with a tentative D call TRBD1 (5 bases). CDR1 and CDR2 from the germline V gene are SGHRS and YFSETQ. The CDR3 is 15 residues long. V lost 0 bases and J lost 2, with 12 bases in between. The CDR3 loop is CASSLDGTRAYEQYF. Here the CDR3 DNA reads TGCGCCAGCAGCTTGGACGGAACCAGGGCCTACGAGCAGTACTTC.

The chain links TRBV7-9 to TRBJ2-5; possible D gene TRBD1, 5 bases. Near its end, the DNA agrees better with TRBJ2-7, so the J call may be wrong. This CDR3 is 13 amino acids long. CDR1 SEHNR and CDR2 FQNEAQ come from the germline V gene (reference sequence). The CDR3 region has the DNA TGTGCCAGCAGCTTATGGCAGGGCAACGAGCAGTACTTC. It translates to CASSLWQGNEQYF.